Shown below are 17 T cell receptor beta chains from a single sample sequenced in a study of T-cell reconstitution after alpha-beta-depleted transplantation in children. Construction of the TCRbeta library involved unique molecular identifiers. TCRdb independently ran MiXCR on the PCR reads; one entry per CDR3 protein. The sample has 250,000 to 350,000 distinct CDR3 sequences; roughly 25% are singletons. The sequencing here drew on PBMCs, mostly from graft donor cells, taken 180 days after TCRalphabeta/CD19-depleted stem cell transplant. The receptors were gathered from a male patient younger than 18 who had a stem cell transplant for acute lymphoblastic leukemia, so the T cells may come from the graft donor.

The V gene is TRBV6-1, the J gene TRBJ2-5, with D tentatively TRBD1 (5 bases). V dropped 4 bases and J dropped 7 bases, with 19 bases sitting between them. The CDR3 has 15 residues. The germline gives CDR1 MNHNS, CDR2 SASEGT. For the CDR3, the DNA is TGTGCCAGCAGTGGTTCGGACACCTGGGGTGGGACCCAGTACTTC. It is translated as CASSGSDTWGGTQYF.

This clonotype came up a few times. V usage is TRBV29-1 and J usage is TRBJ2-3; maybe TRBD2 (5 bases). The CDR3 is 15 residues long. Germline loops: CDR1 SQVTM, CDR2 ANQGSEA. Trimming removed 4 bases from V and 2 bases from J, with 16 bases in between. This chain's CDR3 is CSVAPAETFTDTQYF. The DNA for the CDR3 is TGCAGCGTTGCCCCAGCGGAGACTTTCACAGATACGCAGTATTTT.

This clonotype was detected only a few times. The DNA for the CDR3 is TGCAGTGCTACCCGTCTCGGGACTAGCATAACAGATACGCAGTATTTT. This encodes CSATRLGTSITDTQYF. The chain carries TRBV20-1 and TRBJ2-3; 9 positions agree with TRBD2. There are 16 residues in the CDR3. Germline V gene lookup returns CDR1 DFQATT and CDR2 SNEGSKA (reference sequence). The ends lost 4 bases at V and 3 bases at J; junction bases unmatched: 11.

The CDR3 DNA reads TGCAGTGCTAGAGAACAGGCAGGACGAGAGACCCAGTACTTC. Encoded protein: CSAREQAGRETQYF. The rearrangement uses TRBV20-1 and TRBJ2-5; tentatively, D is TRBD1 (5 bases). Trimming took off 0 bases at V and 4 bases at J, with 12 bases between the two ends. This CDR3 has 14 amino acids. Germline values: CDR1 DFQATT, CDR2 SNEGSKA (reference sequence).

The chain couples TRBV6-1 to TRBJ1-5; 8 nucleotides line up with TRBD1. The CDR3 covers 15 residues. V was pared by 6 bases and J by 5 bases, with 9 bases of the junction left unmatched. Germline-derived CDR1 and CDR2 are MNHNS and SASEGT. CDR3 in DNA: TGTGCCAGCAGGGACGGGACAGGTCCCGATCAGCCCCAGCATTTT. Translating it yields CASRDGTGPDQPQHF.

This clonotype was counted ten times or more. The V and J genes are TRBV5-1 and TRBJ2-3; D may be TRBD2 (6 bases). Trimming left V 5 bases short and J 1 base short, with 23 bases between. Germline CDR1 is SGHRS and CDR2 is YFSETQ. The CDR3 has 18 residues. CDR3 sequence (DNA): TGCGCCAGCAGAATCGGAATAGCGGCGACTGCACGCACAGATACGCAGTATTTT. It translates to CASRIGIAATARTDTQYF.

This clonotype appeared a few times. This chain links TRBV3-1 with TRBJ2-1, with unresolved D. This CDR3 has 13 amino acids. Germline V gene data show CDR1 as LGHDT and CDR2 as YNNKEL (reference sequence). Trimming shortened V by 1 base and J by 10 bases, and 11 bases separated the two germline ends. CDR3 loop: CASSQGPGSEQFF. Here the CDR3 DNA reads TGTGCCAGCAGCCAAGGACCCGGGTCAGAGCAGTTCTTC.

The chain carries TRBV7-9 and TRBJ2-3; D unclear. V lost 1 base and J lost 0, with 8 bases in between. CDR1 is SEHNR and CDR2 is FQNEAQ in the germline V gene (reference sequence). The CDR3 loop spans 15 amino acids. Written as DNA, the CDR3 is TGTGCCAGCAGCTTAGTGGCGTTTAGCACAGATACGCAGTATTTT. Its translation: CASSLVAFSTDTQYF.

This chain joins TRBV6-4 and TRBJ2-1, with 10 bases matching TRBD2. Germline V gene sequence: CDR1 MRHNA, CDR2 SNTAGT. V lost 0 bases, J lost 5 bases, and 7 bases stayed unmatched. The CDR3 runs to 17 residues. CDR3 loop: CASSDSFRSGRHNEQFF. The CDR3 nucleotides read TGTGCCAGCAGTGACTCGTTTCGTAGCGGGAGGCACAATGAGCAGTTCTTC.

This chain connects TRBV20-1 to TRBJ2-7; the D is unclear. CDR1 is DFQATT and CDR2 is SNEGSKA in the germline V gene (reference sequence). This CDR3 region has 14 residues. Trimming left V 0 bases short and J 4 bases short, with 13 bases between. The CDR3 DNA follows: TGCAGTGCTAGAGATCTTAAGGGTAGTTACGAGCAGTACTTC. Translated: CSARDLKGSYEQYF.

This clonotype showed up just a few times. The V gene is TRBV20-1, the J gene TRBJ2-1; D not certain. The CDR3 has 14 residues. CDR1 and CDR2 from the germline V gene are DFQATT and SNEGSKA (reference sequence). The germline V and J ends were trimmed by 2 bases and 4 bases, with 12 bases remaining between them. CDR3: CSARRYYQYNEQFF. Written as DNA, the CDR3 is TGCAGTGCTAGAAGGTACTATCAATACAATGAGCAGTTCTTC.

CDR3 region: CASNFGQWAGNTDTQYF. The CDR3 coding sequence is TGTGCCAGCAACTTCGGCCAGTGGGCAGGGAACACAGATACGCAGTATTTT. The chain employs TRBV27 and TRBJ2-3; tentative D call: TRBD1 (5 bases). Trimming removed 7 bases at V and 2 bases at J, with 22 bases between. There are 17 residues in the CDR3. CDR1 is MNHEY, CDR2 SMNVEV, per germline (reference sequence).

The chain carries TRBV11-2 and TRBJ2-3; 8 bases are shared with TRBD2. The germline V gene has CDR1 SGHAT and CDR2 FQNNGV. V was clipped by 4 bases and J by 5 bases; unmatched bases: 8. The CDR3 contains 15 residues. CDR3 sequence: CASSSAGTRRDTQYF. CDR3 sequence (DNA): TGTGCCAGCAGCTCCGCCGGGACTAGAAGAGATACGCAGTATTTT.

The rearrangement joins TRBV5-1 to TRBJ1-1; 9 bases are a match to TRBD1. J gave up 1 base and V 5 bases, and 12 bases lay outside the gene matches. CDR3 length equals 17 residues. Germline assignment: CDR1 SGHRS and CDR2 YFSETQ. CDR3: CASRQEQGAVGNTEAFF. The CDR3, as DNA: TGCGCCAGCAGACAAGAACAGGGGGCGGTAGGGAACACTGAAGCTTTCTTT.

Only a few counts were recorded for this clonotype. The chain carries TRBV20-1 and TRBJ2-7; 9 positions agree with TRBD1. The CDR3 loop spans 11 amino acids. The germline V gene has CDR1 DFQATT and CDR2 SNEGSKA (reference sequence). The DNA for the CDR3 is TGCACCACAGGGGGCAGGTACGAGCAGTACTTC. Its translation is CTTGGRYEQYF.

This clonotype was seen more than once but under ten times. V and J are TRBV29-1 and TRBJ2-5; D is unresolved. The length of the CDR3 is 15 residues. Per the germline V gene, CDR1 is SQVTM and CDR2 is ANQGSEA. V lost 1 base to trimming and J lost 1 base, with 13 bases between them. The CDR3 loop is CSVEGDEHSQETQYF. The CDR3 DNA sequence: TGCAGCGTTGAAGGGGATGAACATAGCCAAGAGACCCAGTACTTC. The full variable domain, in which reference TRBV29-1 and TRBJ2-5 provide the parts outside the CDR3, is SAVISQKPSRDICQRGTSLTIQCQVDSQVTMMFWYRQQPGQSLTLIATANQGSEATYESGFVIDKFPISRPNLTFSTLTVSNMSPEDSSIYLCSVEGDEHSQETQYFGPGTRLLVL.

A few counts support this clonotype. DNA of the CDR3: TGCGCCAGCAGCCAAGATGAGACCCAGTACTTC. Encoded protein: CASSQDETQYF. The chain links TRBV4-1 to TRBJ2-5; D uncertain. The V end was cut by 0 bases, the J end by 5 bases, with 1 base between. Germline values: CDR1 MGHRA, CDR2 YSYEKL. The CDR3 totals 11 residues.